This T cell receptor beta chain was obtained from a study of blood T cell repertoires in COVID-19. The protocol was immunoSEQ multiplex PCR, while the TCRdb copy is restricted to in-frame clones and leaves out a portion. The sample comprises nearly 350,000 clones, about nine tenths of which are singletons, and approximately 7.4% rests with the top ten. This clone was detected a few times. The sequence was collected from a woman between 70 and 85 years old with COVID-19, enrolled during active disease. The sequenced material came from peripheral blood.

The chain's CDR3 is CASSLAERGTSSYEQYF. CDR3 in DNA: TGTGCCAGCAGCTTGGCCGAGCGGGGCACCTCCTCCTACGAGCAGTACTTC. The gene calls are TRBV5-6 and TRBJ2-7; 7 bases are shared with TRBD2. After removal of 0 bases from V and 0 bases from J, the junction contained 9 bases not matched to a gene. The V gene's germline CDR1 is SGHDT and CDR2 YYEEEE. This CDR3 has 17 amino acids.